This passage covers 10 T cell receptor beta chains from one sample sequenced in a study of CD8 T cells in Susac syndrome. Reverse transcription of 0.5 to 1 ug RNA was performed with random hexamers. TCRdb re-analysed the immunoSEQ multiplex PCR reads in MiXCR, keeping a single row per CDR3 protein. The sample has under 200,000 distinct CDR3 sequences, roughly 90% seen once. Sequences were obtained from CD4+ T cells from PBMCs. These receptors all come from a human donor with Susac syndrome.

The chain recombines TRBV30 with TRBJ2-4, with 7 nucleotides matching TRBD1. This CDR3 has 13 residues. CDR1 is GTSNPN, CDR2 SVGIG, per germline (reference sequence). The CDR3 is CHLRGQPMDIQYF. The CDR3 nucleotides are TGTCATCTAAGGGGACAGCCCATGGACATTCAGTACTTC.

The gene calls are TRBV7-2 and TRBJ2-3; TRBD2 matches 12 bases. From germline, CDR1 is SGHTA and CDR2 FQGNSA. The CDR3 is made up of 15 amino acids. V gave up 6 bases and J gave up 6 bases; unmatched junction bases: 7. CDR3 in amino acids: CASRTRLAGADTQYF. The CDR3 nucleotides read TGTGCCAGCAGAACGAGACTAGCGGGGGCGGATACGCAGTATTTT.

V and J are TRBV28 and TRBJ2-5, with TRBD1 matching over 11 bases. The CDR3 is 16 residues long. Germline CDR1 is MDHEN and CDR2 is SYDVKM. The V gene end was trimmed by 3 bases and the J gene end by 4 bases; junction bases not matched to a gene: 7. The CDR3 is CASSLLGQGARETQYF. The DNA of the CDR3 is TGTGCCAGCAGTTTGCTCGGACAGGGGGCTCGAGAGACCCAGTACTTC. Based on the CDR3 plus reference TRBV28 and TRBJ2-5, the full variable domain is DVKVTQSSRYLVKRTGEKVFLECVQDMDHENMFWYRQDPGLGLRLIYFSYDVKMKEKGDIPEGYSVSREKKERFSLILESASTNQTSMYLCASSLLGQGARETQYFGPGTRLLVL.

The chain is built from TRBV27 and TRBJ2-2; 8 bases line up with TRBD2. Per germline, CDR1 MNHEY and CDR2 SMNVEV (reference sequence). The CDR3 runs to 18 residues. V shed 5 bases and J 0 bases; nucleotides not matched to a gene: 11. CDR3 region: CASSTQTSALTNTGELFF. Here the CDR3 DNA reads TGTGCCAGCAGTACCCAGACTAGCGCTTTAACGAACACCGGGGAGCTGTTTTTT.

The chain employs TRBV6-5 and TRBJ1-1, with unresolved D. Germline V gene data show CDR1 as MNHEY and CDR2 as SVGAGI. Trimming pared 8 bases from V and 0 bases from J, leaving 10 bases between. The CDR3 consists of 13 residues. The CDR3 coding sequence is TGTGCCAGCTCCAGGAACATGAACACTGAAGCTTTCTTT. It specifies CASSRNMNTEAFF.

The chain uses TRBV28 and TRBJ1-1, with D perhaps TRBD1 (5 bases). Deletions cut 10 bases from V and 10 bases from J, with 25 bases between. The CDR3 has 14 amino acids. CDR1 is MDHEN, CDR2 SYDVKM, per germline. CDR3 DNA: TGTGCCACAACCCCCCGGAGGGGTAGGTCAAGAGCTTTCTTT. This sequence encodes CATTPRRGRSRAFF.

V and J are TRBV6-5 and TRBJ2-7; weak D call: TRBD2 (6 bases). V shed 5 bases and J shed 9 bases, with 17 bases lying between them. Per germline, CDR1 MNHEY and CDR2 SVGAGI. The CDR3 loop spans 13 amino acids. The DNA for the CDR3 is TGTGCCAGCAGTACCCAGGGACTCGTTCGGCAGTACTTC. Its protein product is CASSTQGLVRQYF.

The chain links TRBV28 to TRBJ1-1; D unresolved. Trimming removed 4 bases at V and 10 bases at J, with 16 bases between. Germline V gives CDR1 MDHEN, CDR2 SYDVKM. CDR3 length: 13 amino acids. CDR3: CASSSGSWLSAFF. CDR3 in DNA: TGTGCCAGCAGTTCGGGCAGTTGGTTATCAGCTTTCTTT.

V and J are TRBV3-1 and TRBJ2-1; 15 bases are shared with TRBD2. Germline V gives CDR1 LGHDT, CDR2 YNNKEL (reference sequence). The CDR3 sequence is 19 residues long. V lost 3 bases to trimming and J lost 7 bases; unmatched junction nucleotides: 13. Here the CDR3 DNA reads TGTGCCAGCAGCCACGCCGGACTAGCGGGGGGGCCTCTTTCGAATGAGCAGTTCTTC. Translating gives CASSHAGLAGGPLSNEQFF.

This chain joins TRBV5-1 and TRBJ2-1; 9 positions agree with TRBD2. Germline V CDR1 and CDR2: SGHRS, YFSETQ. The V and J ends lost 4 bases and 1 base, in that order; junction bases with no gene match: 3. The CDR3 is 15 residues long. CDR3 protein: CASSVTSGSYNEQFF. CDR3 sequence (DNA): TGCGCCAGCAGCGTGACTAGCGGATCCTACAATGAGCAGTTCTTC. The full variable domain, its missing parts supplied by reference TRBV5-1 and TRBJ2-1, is KAGVTQTPRYLIKTRGQQVTLSCSPISGHRSVSWYQQTPGQGLQFLFEYFSETQRNKGNFPGRFSGRQFSNSRSEMNVSTLELGDSALYLCASSVTSGSYNEQFFGPGTRLTVL.